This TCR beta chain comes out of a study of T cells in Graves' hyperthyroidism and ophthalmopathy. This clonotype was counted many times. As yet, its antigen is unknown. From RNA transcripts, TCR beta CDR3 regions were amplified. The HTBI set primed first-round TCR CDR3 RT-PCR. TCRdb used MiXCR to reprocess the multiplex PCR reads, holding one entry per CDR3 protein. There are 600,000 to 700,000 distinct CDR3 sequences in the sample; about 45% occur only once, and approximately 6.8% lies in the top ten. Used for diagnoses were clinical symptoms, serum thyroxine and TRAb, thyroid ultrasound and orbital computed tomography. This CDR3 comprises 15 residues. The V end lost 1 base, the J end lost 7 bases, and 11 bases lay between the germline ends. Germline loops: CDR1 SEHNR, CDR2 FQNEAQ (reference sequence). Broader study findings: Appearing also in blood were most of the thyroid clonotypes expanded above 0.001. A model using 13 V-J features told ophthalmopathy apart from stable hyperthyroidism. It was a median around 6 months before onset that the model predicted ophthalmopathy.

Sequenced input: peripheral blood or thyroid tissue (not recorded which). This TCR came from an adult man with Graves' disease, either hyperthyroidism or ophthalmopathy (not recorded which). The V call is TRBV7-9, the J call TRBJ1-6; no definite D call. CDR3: CASSLVASENSPLHF. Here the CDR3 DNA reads TGTGCCAGCAGCTTAGTCGCCAGTGAAAATTCACCCCTCCACTTT.